This T cell receptor (beta chain) was profiled in a study of blood T cell repertoires in COVID-19 (dated by TCRdb to between 2020 and 2021). Regarding the study in general: Samples covering the acute and convalescent phases of COVID-19 were provided by collaborators in the United States, Italy and Spain. The samples were drawn from the first 160 participants of the ongoing ImmuneRACE study and from 950 to 1,500 subjects provided by 6 global collaborators. The repertoires were released in a freely available public database intended as a resource for research on the immune response to SARS-CoV-2. Where available, HLA class I and class II types were obtained from metadata supplied by the sample provider rather than from assay-based typing. The prospective study material was composed of cDNA or gDNA derived from T cells, B-cell-depleted T cells, or PBMCs. The dataset comprised deeply sampled blood TCRbeta repertoires from subjects exposed to, actively infected with, or recovered from COVID-19. Nearly every sample came with metadata listing a de-identified subject ID, COVID-19 status, age in years and sex. General study outcomes and caveats: Clinical and demographic metadata were provided uncurated, with the amount varying by source and participant.

TCRbeta CDR3 regions were amplified from genomic DNA using the immunoSEQ Assay, a bias-controlled multiplex PCR. Per the original workflow: Nucleated cell counts per sample were estimated from amplification of reference gene primers within the assay. To quantify the absolute abundance of each unique TCRbeta CDR3 rearrangement, sequence reads were collapsed and filtered. Productive Simpson clonality was computed per sample as the square root of Simpson's diversity index over productive rearrangements. In TCRdb, the immuneACCESS table is reduced to in-frame sequences with V and J assigned. These tables do not hold every clone; where another copy was compared, an unresolved V gene accounts for under half, and the others remain unexplained. The V and J calls and the clone size are those of that table, but D and trimming were determined from the DNA. For this sample the table gives some 380,000 clones, of which 90% were detected only once. The ten top clones hold around 7% of the sample.

A note on this clone: The antigen it recognizes is unknown. Base qualities are missing; no much larger clone stands one base away.

Its CDR3 holds 15 amino acids, cysteine through phenylalanine. Only the CDR3 region is kept as DNA, spanning 45 bases read in frame from base 1. Relative to germline, V is 4 bases shorter and J is 6 bases shorter, with 16 bases between their ends. For CDR1 and CDR2, the germline V gene lists ENHRY and SYGVKD. Each collaborating institution followed its own protocols to collect whole blood in K2EDTA tubes. For TCRbeta analysis, collaborators shipped samples in one of three forms: frozen whole blood, isolated PBMCs, or DNA extracted from either of those sample types. This sequence originates from a man younger than 35 with active or convalescent COVID-19. Here the chain combines TRBV10-3 and TRBJ2-1, with TRBD2 as a weak D call on 6 bases. The sample comprised peripheral blood. The DNA sequence follows: TGTGCCATCAGTGCGTTAGCGGAAGCCCCCAATGAGCAGTTCTTC. This is translated as CAISALAEAPNEQFF.